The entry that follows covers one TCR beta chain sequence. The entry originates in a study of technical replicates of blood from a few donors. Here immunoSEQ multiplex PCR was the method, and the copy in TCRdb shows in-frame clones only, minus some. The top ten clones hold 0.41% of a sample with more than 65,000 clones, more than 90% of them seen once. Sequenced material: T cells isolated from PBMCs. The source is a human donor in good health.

The CDR3 reads CASSYSSSGANVLTF. The DNA for the CDR3 is TGTGCCAGCAGTTACTCGAGCTCTGGGGCCAACGTCCTGACTTTC. V usage is TRBV6-5 and J usage is TRBJ2-6; unclear D gene. In germline, CDR1 is MNHEY, CDR2 SVGAGI. The CDR3 loop spans 15 amino acids. V dropped 0 bases and J dropped 0 bases, with 3 bases sitting between them.